These T cell receptor beta chains were read from a single sample in a study of Graves' ophthalmopathy and Graves' hyperthyroidism. Each CDR3 protein is one row after TCRdb ran MiXCR on the multiplex PCR reads. Of 350,000 to 400,000 distinct CDR3 sequences in the sample, 15% to 19% were seen once. Sequences were obtained from peripheral blood. All receptors derive from a woman younger than 30 with stable Graves' hyperthyroidism. Each CDR3 is given with its conserved first and last residue. Each record gives: clone size, V gene, D gene, J gene, CDR3 DNA, CDR3 protein. The D gene is left open where the match is weak. Size is stated for part of the rows, as once, few or many counts, or as a class when the clone is expanded.

clone size: many; V gene: TRBV20-1; D gene: .; J gene: TRBJ1-5; CDR3 DNA: TGCAGTGCCGGTGGCCAGTTCAATCAGCCCCAGCATTTT; CDR3 protein: CSAGGQFNQPQHF
clone size: many; V gene: TRBV7-2; D gene: .; J gene: TRBJ1-3; CDR3 DNA: TGTGCCAGCAGCTTAGTTTATAATGGAAACACCATATATTTT; CDR3 protein: CASSLVYNGNTIYF
clone size: .; V gene: TRBV9; D gene: .; J gene: TRBJ1-6; CDR3 DNA: TGTGCCAGCAGCGTAGCTGACTACTCACCCCTCCACTTT; CDR3 protein: CASSVADYSPLHF
clone size: .; V gene: TRBV12-3/TRBV12-4; D gene: .; J gene: TRBJ1-1; CDR3 DNA: TGTGCCAGCAGCTTAGGGGTTTGGGCTGAAGCTTTCTTT; CDR3 protein: CASSLGVWAEAFF
clone size: many; V gene: TRBV5-4; D gene: .; J gene: TRBJ2-5; CDR3 DNA: TGTGCCAGCAGCTTGGCTAGCACCCACGAGACCCAGTACTTC; CDR3 protein: CASSLASTHETQYF
clone size: many; V gene: TRBV3-1; D gene: TRBD1; J gene: TRBJ1-2; CDR3 DNA: TGTGCCAGCAGCCCCGGGACAGACCTTATTGGCTACACCTTC; CDR3 protein: CASSPGTDLIGYTF
clone size: many; V gene: TRBV12-3/TRBV12-4; D gene: TRBD1; J gene: TRBJ1-6; CDR3 DNA: TGTGCCAGCAGTGCCCTGGGGGACAGGAATGGAAATTCACCCCTCCACTTT; CDR3 protein: CASSALGDRNGNSPLHF
clone size: once; V gene: TRBV13; D gene: TRBD1; J gene: TRBJ2-2; CDR3 DNA: TGTGCCAGCAGCCTCGGACAGGGGGCTTTGGCCGGGGAGCTGTTTTTT; CDR3 protein: CASSLGQGALAGELFF
clone size: many; V gene: TRBV7-2; D gene: .; J gene: TRBJ2-5; CDR3 DNA: TGTGCCAGCAGCTTAGTCCCTATGGCCGAGACCCAGTACTTC; CDR3 protein: CASSLVPMAETQYF
clone size: few; V gene: TRBV11-1; D gene: .; J gene: TRBJ1-2; CDR3 DNA: TGTGCCAGCAGCCCGGAGGCGTCCAGGGTTCGCTATGGCTACACCTTC; CDR3 protein: CASSPEASRVRYGYTF